This T cell receptor (beta chain) came from a study of control samples from healthy donors and cancer patients. The CDR3 sequence is 15 residues long. Germline CDR1 reads SNHLY; CDR2 reads FYNNEI. Libraries were prepared by immunoSEQ multiplex PCR; TCRdb keeps only in-frame clonotypes and omits some of them. Among over 85,000 clones listed, approximately 90% were seen once. Remarks on this clone: The germline gene is not matched at one end of the junction; a read error may be the cause.

The sequenced material came from PBMCs. The gene calls are TRBV2 and TRBJ1-1; no clear D. The receptor comes from a woman aged 55-70 years with lung cancer. CDR3 sequence: CASSDVSRMKTEAFF. In nucleotides, the CDR3 is TGTGCCAGCAGTGATGTATCGCGAATGAAAACTGAAGCTTTCTTT.